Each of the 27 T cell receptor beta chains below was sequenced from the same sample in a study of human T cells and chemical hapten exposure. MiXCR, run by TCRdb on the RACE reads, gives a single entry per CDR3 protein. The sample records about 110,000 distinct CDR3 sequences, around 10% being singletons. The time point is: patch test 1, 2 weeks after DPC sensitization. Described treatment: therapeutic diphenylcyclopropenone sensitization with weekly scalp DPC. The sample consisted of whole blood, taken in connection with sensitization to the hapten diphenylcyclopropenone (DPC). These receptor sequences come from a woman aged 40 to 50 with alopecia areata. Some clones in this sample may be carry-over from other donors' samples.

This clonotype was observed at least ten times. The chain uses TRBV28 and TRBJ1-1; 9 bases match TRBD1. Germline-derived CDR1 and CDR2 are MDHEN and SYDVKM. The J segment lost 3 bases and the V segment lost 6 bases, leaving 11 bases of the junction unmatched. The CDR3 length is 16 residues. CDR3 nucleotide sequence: TGTGCCAGCAGGGCACCGGGACAGGGAATTTACACTGAAGCTTTCTTT. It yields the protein CASRAPGQGIYTEAFF.

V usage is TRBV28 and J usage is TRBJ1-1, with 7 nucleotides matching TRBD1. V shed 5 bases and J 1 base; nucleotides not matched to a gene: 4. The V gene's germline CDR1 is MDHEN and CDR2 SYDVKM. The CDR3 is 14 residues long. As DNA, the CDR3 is TGTGCCAGCAGTGTGGGACAGCAGAACACTGAAGCTTTCTTT. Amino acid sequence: CASSVGQQNTEAFF.

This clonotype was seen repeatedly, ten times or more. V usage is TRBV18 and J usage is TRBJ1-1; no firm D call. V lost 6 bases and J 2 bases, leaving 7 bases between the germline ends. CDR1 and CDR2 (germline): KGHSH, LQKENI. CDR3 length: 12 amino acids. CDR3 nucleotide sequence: TGTGCCAGCTCTGGCAGCAACACTGAAGCTTTCTTT. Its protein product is CASSGSNTEAFF.

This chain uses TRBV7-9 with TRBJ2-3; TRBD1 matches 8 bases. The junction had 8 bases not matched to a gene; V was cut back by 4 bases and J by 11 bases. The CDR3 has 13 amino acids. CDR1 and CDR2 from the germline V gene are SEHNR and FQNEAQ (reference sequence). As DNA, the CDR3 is TGTGCCAGCAGCTACCTACAGGGGGGACAGCAGTATTTT. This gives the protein CASSYLQGGQQYF. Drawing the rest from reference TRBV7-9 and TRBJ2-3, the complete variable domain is DTGVSQNPRHKITKRGQNVTFRCDPISEHNRLYWYRQTLGQGPEFLTYFQNEAQLEKSRLLSDRFSAERPKGSFSTLEIQRTEQGDSAMYLCASSYLQGGQQYFGPGTRLTVL.

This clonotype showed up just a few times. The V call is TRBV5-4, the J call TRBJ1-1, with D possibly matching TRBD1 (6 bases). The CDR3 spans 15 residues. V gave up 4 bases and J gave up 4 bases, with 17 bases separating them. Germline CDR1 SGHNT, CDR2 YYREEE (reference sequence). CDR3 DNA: TGTGCCAGCAGCCCCTTCCCCCAGGGGAGCACTGAAGCTTTCTTT. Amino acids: CASSPFPQGSTEAFF. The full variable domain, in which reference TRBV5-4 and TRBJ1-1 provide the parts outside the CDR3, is ETGVTQSPTHLIKTRGQQVTLRCSSQSGHNTVSWYQQALGQGPQFIFQYYREEENGRGNFPPRFSGLQFPNYSSELNVNALELDDSALYLCASSPFPQGSTEAFFGQGTRLTVV.

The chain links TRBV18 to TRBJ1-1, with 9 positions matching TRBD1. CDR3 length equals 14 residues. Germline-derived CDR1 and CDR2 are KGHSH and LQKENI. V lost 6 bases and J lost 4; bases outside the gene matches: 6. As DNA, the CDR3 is TGTGCCAGCTCCCAACAGGGGGCAGGCACTGAAGCTTTCTTT. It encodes CASSQQGAGTEAFF.

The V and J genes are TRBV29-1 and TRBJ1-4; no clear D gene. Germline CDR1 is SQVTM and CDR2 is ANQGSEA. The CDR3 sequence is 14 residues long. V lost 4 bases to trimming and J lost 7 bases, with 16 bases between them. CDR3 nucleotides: TGCAGCGTTGTCGTCAGGAGCGGGAGTGAAAAACTGTTTTTT. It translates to CSVVVRSGSEKLFF.

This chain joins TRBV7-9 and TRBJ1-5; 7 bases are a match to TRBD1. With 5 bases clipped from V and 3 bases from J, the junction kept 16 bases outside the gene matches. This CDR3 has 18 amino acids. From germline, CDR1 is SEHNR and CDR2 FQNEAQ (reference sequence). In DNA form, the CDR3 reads TGTGCCAGCAGCCACCCGACAGGGACCGGCGGGGCCAATCAGCCCCAGCATTTT. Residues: CASSHPTGTGGANQPQHF.

The CDR3 spells CASSASDRVDYGYTF. CDR3 coding DNA: TGTGCCAGCAGCGCTTCGGACAGGGTCGACTATGGCTACACCTTC. V is TRBV9 and J is TRBJ1-2; 8 bases fit TRBD1. Germline V gives CDR1 SGDLS, CDR2 YYNGEE. With V trimmed by 3 bases and J by 3 bases, 7 bases remained unmatched. The CDR3 is made up of 15 amino acids.

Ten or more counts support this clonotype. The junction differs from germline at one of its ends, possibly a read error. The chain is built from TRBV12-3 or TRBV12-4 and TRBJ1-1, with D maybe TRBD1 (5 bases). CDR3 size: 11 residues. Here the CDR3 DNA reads TGTGCCAGCAGTCATAAGGGACCTGCTCTCTTT. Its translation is CASSHKGPALF.

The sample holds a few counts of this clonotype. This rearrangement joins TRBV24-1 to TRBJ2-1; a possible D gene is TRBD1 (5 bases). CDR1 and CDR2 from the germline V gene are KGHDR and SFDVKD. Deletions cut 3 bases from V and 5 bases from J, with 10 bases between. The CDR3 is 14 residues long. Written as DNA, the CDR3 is TGTGCCACCAGTGATCGTACAGGTAACAATGAGCAGTTCTTC. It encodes CATSDRTGNNEQFF.

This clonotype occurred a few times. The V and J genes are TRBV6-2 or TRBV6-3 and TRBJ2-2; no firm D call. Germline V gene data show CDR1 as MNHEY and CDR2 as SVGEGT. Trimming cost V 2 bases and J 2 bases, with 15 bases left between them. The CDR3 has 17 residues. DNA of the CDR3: TGTGCCAGCAGTTACGCCCCCGGTTCCCTAAACACCGGGGAGCTGTTTTTT. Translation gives CASSYAPGSLNTGELFF.

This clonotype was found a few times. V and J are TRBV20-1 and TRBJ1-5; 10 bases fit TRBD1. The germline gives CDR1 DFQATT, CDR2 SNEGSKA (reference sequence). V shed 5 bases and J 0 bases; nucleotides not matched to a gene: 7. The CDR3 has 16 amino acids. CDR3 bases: TGCAGTGCTGAGAGGCGGGACAGGGGTAGCAATCAGCCCCAGCATTTT. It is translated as CSAERRDRGSNQPQHF.

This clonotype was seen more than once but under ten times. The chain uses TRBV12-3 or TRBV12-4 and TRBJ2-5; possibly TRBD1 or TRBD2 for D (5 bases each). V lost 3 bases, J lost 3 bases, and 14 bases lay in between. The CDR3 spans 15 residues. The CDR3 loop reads CASSLGLGAEETQYF. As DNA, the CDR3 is TGTGCCAGCAGTTTGGGGCTGGGAGCGGAAGAGACCCAGTACTTC.

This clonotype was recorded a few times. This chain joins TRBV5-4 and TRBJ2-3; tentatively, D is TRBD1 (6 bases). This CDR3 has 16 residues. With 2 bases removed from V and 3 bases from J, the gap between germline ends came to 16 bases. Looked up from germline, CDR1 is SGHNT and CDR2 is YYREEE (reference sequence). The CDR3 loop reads CASSFVRGRGTDTQYF. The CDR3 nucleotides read TGTGCCAGCAGCTTTGTCAGGGGCCGTGGGACAGATACGCAGTATTTT.

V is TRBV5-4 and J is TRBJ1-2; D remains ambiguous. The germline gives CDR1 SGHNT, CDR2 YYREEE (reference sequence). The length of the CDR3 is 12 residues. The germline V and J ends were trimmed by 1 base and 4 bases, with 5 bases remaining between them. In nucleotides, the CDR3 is TGTGCCAGCAGCTTGAATAGCTATGGCTACACCTTC. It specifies CASSLNSYGYTF.

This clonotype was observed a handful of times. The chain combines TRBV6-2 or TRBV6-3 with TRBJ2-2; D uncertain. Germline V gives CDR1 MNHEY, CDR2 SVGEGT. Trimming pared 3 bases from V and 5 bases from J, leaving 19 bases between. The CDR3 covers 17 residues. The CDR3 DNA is TGTGCCAGCAGTTATGATGACTGGTCTTTACGTACCGGGGAGCTGTTTTTT. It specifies CASSYDDWSLRTGELFF.

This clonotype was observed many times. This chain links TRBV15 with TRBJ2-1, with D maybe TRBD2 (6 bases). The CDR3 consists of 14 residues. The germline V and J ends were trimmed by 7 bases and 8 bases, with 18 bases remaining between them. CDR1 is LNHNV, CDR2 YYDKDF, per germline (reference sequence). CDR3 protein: CATTSLASSHEQFF. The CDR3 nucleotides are TGTGCCACCACCTCACTAGCCTCGTCTCATGAGCAGTTCTTC.

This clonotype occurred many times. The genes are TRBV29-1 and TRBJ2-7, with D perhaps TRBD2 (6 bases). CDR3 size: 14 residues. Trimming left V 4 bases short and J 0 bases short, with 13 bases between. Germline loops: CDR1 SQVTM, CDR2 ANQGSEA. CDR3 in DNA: TGCAGCGTTGTCCCGTGGGAGGCCTCCTACGAGCAGTACTTC. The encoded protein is CSVVPWEASYEQYF.

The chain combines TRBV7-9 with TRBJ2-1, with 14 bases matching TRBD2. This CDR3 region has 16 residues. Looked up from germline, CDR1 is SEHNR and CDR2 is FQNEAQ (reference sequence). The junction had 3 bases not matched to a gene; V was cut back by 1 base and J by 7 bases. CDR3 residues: CASSLGLAGGDNEQFF. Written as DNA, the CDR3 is TGTGCCAGCAGCTTAGGACTAGCGGGAGGGGATAATGAGCAGTTCTTC.

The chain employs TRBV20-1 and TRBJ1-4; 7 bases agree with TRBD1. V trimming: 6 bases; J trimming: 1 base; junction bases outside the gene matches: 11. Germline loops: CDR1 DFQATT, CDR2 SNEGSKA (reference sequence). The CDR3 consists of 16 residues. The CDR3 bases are TGCAGTGCCGAGTCGAGACAGGGCCAAACTAATGAAAAACTGTTTTTT. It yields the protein CSAESRQGQTNEKLFF.

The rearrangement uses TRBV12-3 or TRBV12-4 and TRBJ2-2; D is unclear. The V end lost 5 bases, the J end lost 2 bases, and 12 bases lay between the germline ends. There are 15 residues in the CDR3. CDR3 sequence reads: CASSARVGNTGELFF. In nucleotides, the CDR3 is TGTGCCAGCAGTGCCCGCGTGGGAAACACCGGGGAGCTGTTTTTT.

Here the CDR3 reads CASSTRGGHYTEAFF. In nucleotides, the CDR3 is TGTGCCAGTAGTACAAGAGGTGGACATTACACTGAAGCTTTCTTT. V is TRBV19 and J is TRBJ1-1, with D possibly matching TRBD1 (5 bases). The CDR3 has 15 residues. Per the germline V gene, CDR1 is LNHDA and CDR2 is SQIVND (reference sequence). The V end was cut by 4 bases, the J end by 3 bases, with 15 bases between.

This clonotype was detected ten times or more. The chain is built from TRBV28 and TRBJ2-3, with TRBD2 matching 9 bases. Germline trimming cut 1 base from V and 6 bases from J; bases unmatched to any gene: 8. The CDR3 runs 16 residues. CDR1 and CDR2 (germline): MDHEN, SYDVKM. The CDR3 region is CASSLYFSGSTDTQYF. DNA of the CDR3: TGTGCCAGCAGTTTATATTTTAGCGGGAGTACCGATACGCAGTATTTT.

Here the CDR3 DNA reads TGTGCCAGCAGCCCTAGGGGCGGGACTAGCGGGAGCCCCTACGAGCAGTACTTC. Translation: CASSPRGGTSGSPYEQYF. J is TRBJ2-7 and V is TRBV7-9; 14 bases line up with TRBD2. Losses at the gene ends were 5 bases for V and 2 bases for J; bases not matched to a gene: 11. CDR3 length equals 18 residues. Germline V gives CDR1 SEHNR, CDR2 FQNEAQ (reference sequence).

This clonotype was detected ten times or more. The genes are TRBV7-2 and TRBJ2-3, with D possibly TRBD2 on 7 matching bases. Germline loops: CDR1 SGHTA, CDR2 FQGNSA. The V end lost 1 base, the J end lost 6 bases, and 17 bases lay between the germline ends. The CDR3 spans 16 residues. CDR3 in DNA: TGTGCCAGCAGCTTAGGTCGAGGGGGGGGCATCGATACGCAGTATTTT. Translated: CASSLGRGGGIDTQYF.

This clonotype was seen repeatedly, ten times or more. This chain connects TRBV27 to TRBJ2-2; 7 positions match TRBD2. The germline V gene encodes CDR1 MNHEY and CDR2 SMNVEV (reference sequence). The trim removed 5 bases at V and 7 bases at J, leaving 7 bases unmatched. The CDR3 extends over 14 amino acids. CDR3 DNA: TGTGCCAGCAGTCGACAGTCGGGAGGCGGGGAGCTGTTTTTT. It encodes CASSRQSGGGELFF.